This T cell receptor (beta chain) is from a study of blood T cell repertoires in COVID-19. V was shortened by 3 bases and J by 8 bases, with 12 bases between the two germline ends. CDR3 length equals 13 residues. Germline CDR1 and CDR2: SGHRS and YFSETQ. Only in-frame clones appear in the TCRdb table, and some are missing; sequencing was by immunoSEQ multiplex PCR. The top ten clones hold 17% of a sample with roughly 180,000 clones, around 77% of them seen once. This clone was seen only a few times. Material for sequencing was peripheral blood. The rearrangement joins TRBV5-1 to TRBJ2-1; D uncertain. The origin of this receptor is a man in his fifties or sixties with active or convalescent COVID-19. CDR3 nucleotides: TGCGCCAGCAGCTCAGAACGGGTTTATGAGCAGTTCTTC. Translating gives CASSSERVYEQFF.